These T cell receptor beta chains were read from a single sample in a study of CD8 T cells in ankylosing spondylitis. One entry per CDR3 protein, called by TCRdb with MiXCR from the 5' RACE reads. In the table there are some 840,000 distinct CDR3 sequences, 10% to 15% of which are singletons. Sample: blood, either unsorted or a sorted T cell fraction (not recorded which). These receptors all stem from a male donor with ankylosing spondylitis. Each CDR3 is given with its conserved first and last residue. The D gene is left open where the match is weak. Size is stated for part of the rows, as once, few or many counts, or as a class when the clone is expanded.

v_call	j_call	d_call	clone_size	cdr3_aa	cdr3_nt
TRBV20-1	TRBJ2-3	-	many	CSARDFRRITDTQYF	TGCAGTGCTAGGGACTTTCGGAGAATCACAGATACGCAGTATTTT
TRBV6-2/TRBV6-3	TRBJ2-4	-	few	CASSYVWGKAKNIQYF	TGTGCCAGCAGTTACGTTTGGGGGAAGGCCAAAAACATTCAGTACTTC
TRBV7-6	TRBJ2-6	-	-	CASSTYRGQSSGANVLTF	TGTGCCAGCAGCACCTATAGAGGCCAAAGCTCTGGGGCCAACGTCCTGACTTTC
TRBV27	TRBJ2-7	-	few	CASMPGTASYEQYF	TGTGCCAGCATGCCCGGGACGGCATCCTACGAGCAGTACTTC
TRBV28	TRBJ2-1	-	-	CASSSYSVGQFF	TGTGCCAGCAGCAGCTACTCGGTAGGGCAGTTCTTC
TRBV20-1	TRBJ1-1	-	-	CSATQPNTEAFF	TGCAGTGCAACCCAACCGAACACTGAAGCTTTCTTT
TRBV27	TRBJ2-3	-	few	CASTQRGGGASGTDTQYF	TGTGCCAGCACACAAAGGGGAGGAGGGGCTTCGGGCACAGATACGCAGTATTTT
TRBV9	TRBJ1-2	-	-	CASSTNRVRYYGYTF	TGTGCCAGCAGTACTAACAGGGTTCGTTACTATGGCTACACCTTC
TRBV28	TRBJ1-4	-	-	CASSLLSGKLFF	TGTGCCAGCAGTTTACTCTCAGGAAAACTGTTTTTT
TRBV13	TRBJ2-7	-	-	CATVPRFSSYEQYF	TGTGCCACCGTCCCGAGGTTTAGCTCCTACGAGCAGTACTTC
TRBV6-5	TRBJ2-7	TRBD2	few	CASSSIRRGGNEQYF	TGTGCCAGCAGTTCCATCAGGAGGGGAGGGAACGAGCAGTACTTC
TRBV24-1	TRBJ2-1	TRBD1	-	CATSDPGTEYNEQFF	TGTGCCACCAGTGATCCCGGGACAGAGTACAATGAGCAGTTCTTC
TRBV7-2	TRBJ1-1	-	-	CASRLTSVSTEAFF	TGTGCCAGCAGATTAACGTCGGTCAGCACTGAAGCTTTCTTT
TRBV13	TRBJ2-3	TRBD1	-	CASRRGDRISSTDTQYF	TGTGCCAGCAGACGAGGGGACAGAATTTCTAGCACAGATACGCAGTATTTT
TRBV6-2/TRBV6-3	TRBJ2-7	TRBD1	-	CASSRGQGMSYEQYF	TGTGCCAGCAGCCGAGGACAGGGGATGTCCTACGAGCAGTACTTC
TRBV7-2	TRBJ2-1	-	-	CASSLYTNEQFF	TGTGCCAGCAGCTTGTACACCAATGAGCAGTTCTTC
TRBV5-1	TRBJ1-2	-	few	CASSFIANYGYTF	TGCGCCAGCAGCTTTATAGCTAACTATGGCTACACCTTC
TRBV6-6	TRBJ2-7	-	few	CATRDGVFYEQYF	TGTGCCACCCGGGACGGTGTATTCTACGAGCAGTACTTC
TRBV7-2	TRBJ2-3	-	few	CASSLGWQETDTQYF	TGTGCCAGCAGCTTAGGTTGGCAGGAGACAGATACGCAGTATTTT
TRBV29-1	TRBJ2-3	-	-	CSVFARDFRTDTQYF	TGCAGCGTCTTCGCGCGTGACTTTCGCACAGATACGCAGTATTTT
TRBV6-2/TRBV6-3	TRBJ2-7	-	few	CASKQAGVYEQYF	TGTGCCAGCAAGCAGGCGGGCGTCTACGAGCAGTACTTC
TRBV20-1	TRBJ2-3	-	-	CSASSRGMNTDTQYF	TGCAGTGCTAGTTCTAGAGGGATGAACACAGATACGCAGTATTTT
TRBV24-1	TRBJ2-7	-	-	CATSDHQFVEQYF	TGTGCCACCAGTGATCACCAATTCGTCGAGCAGTACTTC
TRBV4-1	TRBJ2-5	TRBD2	few	CASSRGPGLASNGETQYF	TGCGCCAGCAGCCGAGGTCCGGGACTAGCGTCGAACGGGGAGACCCAGTACTTC
TRBV5-5	TRBJ2-1	-	few	CASSLAGGQYNEQFF	TGTGCCAGCAGCTTGGCGGGGGGCCAATACAATGAGCAGTTCTTC
TRBV2	TRBJ1-5	-	-	CASNRGGGPQHF	TGTGCCAGCAATAGGGGGGGAGGACCCCAGCATTTT
TRBV10-3	TRBJ2-2	-	-	CAIRLGVTGELFF	TGTGCCATCAGGCTGGGTGTCACCGGGGAGCTGTTTTTT